A selection of T cell receptor beta chains follows, all from one sample in a study of HIV-infected children after antiretroviral therapy interruption. One entry per CDR3 protein results from TCRdb running MiXCR on the 3' RACE reads. Among about 46,000 distinct CDR3 sequences listed, 4.3% were seen once. Material: CD45RA+ CD4+ T cells from PBMCs, pooled from several time points, obtained from a donor given antiretroviral therapy, either interrupted or continuous. All receptors come from a pool of human donors with HIV. The CDR3 runs from the conserved cysteine through the conserved F or W. A D gene is named only where the DNA matches it firmly. Size is stated for part of the rows, as once, few or many counts, or as a class when the clone is expanded.

NA	TRBV9	TRBJ2-5	few	TGTGCCAGCAGCGTAGGGGTAGGCCAAGAGACCCAGTACTTC	CASSVGVGQETQYF
NA	TRBV25-1	TRBJ2-3	few	TGTGCCAGCTCTCCAGGGTACACAGATACGCAGTATTTT	CASSPGYTDTQYF
NA	TRBV12-3/TRBV12-4	TRBJ1-2	NA	TGTGCCAGCAGTGAAATTAGGAAGCGAAATGACACCTTC	CASSEIRKRNDTF
NA	TRBV7-3	TRBJ1-1	many	TGTGCCAGCAGCTTCGGGAACACTGAAGCTTTCTTT	CASSFGNTEAFF
TRBD1	TRBV4-2	TRBJ2-7	NA	TGTGCCAGCAGCCAGCGAAAACAGGGGGCAGGCTACGAGCAGTACTTC	CASSQRKQGAGYEQYF
NA	TRBV7-2	TRBJ1-6	few	TGTGCCAGCAGCTTAGGACTAAATAATTCACCCCTCCACTTT	CASSLGLNNSPLHF
NA	TRBV5-1	TRBJ1-1	many	TGCGCCAGCAGCTTGGACCCAGGGGTGATGAACACTGAAGCTTTCTTT	CASSLDPGVMNTEAFF
NA	TRBV29-1	TRBJ1-2	many	TGCAGCGTTGAAGATAGAGGAGGTGGCTACACCTTC	CSVEDRGGGYTF
NA	TRBV20-1	TRBJ1-3	many	TGCAGTGCTCGGGGCTCTGGAAACACCATATATTTT	CSARGSGNTIYF
NA	TRBV11-2	TRBJ2-2	many	TGTGCCAGCAGCTTCTTGAACACCGGGGAGCTGTTTTTT	CASSFLNTGELFF
NA	TRBV10-1	TRBJ1-2	many	TGCGCCAGCAGCTACCTAACCGGGACGACCGCCATGGACTATGGCTACACCTTC	CASSYLTGTTAMDYGYTF
NA	TRBV14	TRBJ2-7	few	TGTGCCAGCAGCCCCTTGGGGCCCCTCTACGAGCAGTACTTC	CASSPLGPLYEQYF
NA	TRBV10-3	TRBJ1-3	many	TGTGCCATCAGTGAGTCGAGCGGGGGAGACACCATATATTTT	CAISESSGGDTIYF
NA	TRBV18	TRBJ1-5	many	TGTGCCAGCTCACCACTGAACAGCGGTGGCAATCAGCCCCAGCATTTT	CASSPLNSGGNQPQHF
NA	TRBV24-1	TRBJ2-3	many	TGTGCCACCGCCAAAAGCACAGATACGCAGTATTTT	CATAKSTDTQYF
NA	TRBV6-1	TRBJ1-1	many	TGTGCCATCCGAACAGACGATGAAGCTTTCTTT	CAIRTDDEAFF
NA	TRBV19	TRBJ1-2	many	TGTGCCACCCGACAGACAGGAAGCCCCTACACCTTC	CATRQTGSPYTF
TRBD1	TRBV10-3	TRBJ1-6	many	TGTGCCATCAGTCCGGGACAGGGTTCCCCAGGTTCACCCCTCCACTTT	CAISPGQGSPGSPLHF
NA	TRBV29-1	TRBJ1-1	many	TGCAGCGTTGACAGGAACCGGAACACTGAAGCTTTCTTT	CSVDRNRNTEAFF
TRBD2	TRBV5-1	TRBJ2-3	NA	TGCGCCAGCAACGAGCGGGGGGGTTCAGATACGCAGTATTTT	CASNERGGSDTQYF
NA	TRBV6-1	TRBJ1-1	many	TGTGCCAGCCGCCTCTCTTCTTATGAAGCTTTCTTT	CASRLSSYEAFF
TRBD1	TRBV29-1	TRBJ2-7	many	TGCAGCGGGACAGGGGAAAACTACGAGCAGTACTTC	CSGTGENYEQYF
TRBD2	TRBV6-5	TRBJ2-5	few	TGTGCCAGCAGTTACTCGATAGCGGGGGGGCCCGGAGAGACCCAGTACTTC	CASSYSIAGGPGETQYF
NA	TRBV23-1	TRBJ2-3	many	TGCGCCAGCAGTCAATCATACGGGTTGGGGACAGATACGCAGTATTTT	CASSQSYGLGTDTQYF
TRBD1	TRBV20-1	TRBJ2-7	many	TGCAGTGCCGGGCAGGGGGACCACGAGCAGTACTTC	CSAGQGDHEQYF
NA	TRBV20-1	TRBJ2-3	many	TGCAGTGCTAGCCCCGGGTCCACAGATACGCAGTATTTT	CSASPGSTDTQYF
TRBD1	TRBV5-1	TRBJ1-1	medium-sized	TGCGCCAGCAGCAGGGACAGGGGTGGCACTGAAGCTTTCTTT	CASSRDRGGTEAFF
TRBD1	TRBV28	TRBJ2-1	many	TGTGCCAGCAGCCGGACAGGGGCCTACAATGAGCAGTTCTTC	CASSRTGAYNEQFF
NA	TRBV5-1	TRBJ2-5	many	TGCGCCAGCAGCTTCGATCCTCAAGAGACCCAGTACTTC	CASSFDPQETQYF
NA	TRBV11-2	TRBJ1-4	few	TGTGCCAGCAGCCCCGGAAGGTCTGAAAAACTGTTTTTT	CASSPGRSEKLFF
NA	TRBV27	TRBJ1-6	many	TGTGCCAGCACTCACCTGGCGGATTCACCCCTCCACTTT	CASTHLADSPLHF
NA	TRBV5-4	TRBJ1-1	many	TGTGCCAGCAGCGTCAGGGGTGATGGCACTGAAGCTTTCTTT	CASSVRGDGTEAFF
NA	TRBV7-9	TRBJ2-7	few	TGTGCCAGCAGCTTATTTGAGAGCTCCTACGAGCAGTACTTC	CASSLFESSYEQYF
TRBD1	TRBV6-5	TRBJ1-2	many	TGTGCCAGCGGGGGACAGGGACCTTTTTATGGCTACACCTTC	CASGGQGPFYGYTF
NA	TRBV10-3	TRBJ1-1	many	TGTGCCATCAGGTCTTCCGAGGACCACACTGAAGCTTTCTTT	CAIRSSEDHTEAFF
NA	TRBV12-2	TRBJ2-1	many	TGTGCAAGTCGCCCTTTGCGACGACCTAGCTCCTACAATGAGCAGTTCTTC	CASRPLRRPSSYNEQFF
NA	TRBV12-5	TRBJ1-5	many	TGTGCTAGTGGTTTGGATAGCAATCAGCCCCAGCATTTT	CASGLDSNQPQHF
TRBD2	TRBV4-2	TRBJ2-7	few	TGTGCCAGCAGCCAAGGAGCCTATAGCGGGGGGGCCCGGTACGAGCAGTACTTC	CASSQGAYSGGARYEQYF
NA	TRBV28	TRBJ1-3	many	TGTGCCAGCAGTCCCGCCCGGAGCTCTGGAAACACCATATATTTT	CASSPARSSGNTIYF
NA	TRBV30	TRBJ1-1	many	TGTGCCTGGAGTGTGTCTCTGAACACTGAAGCTTTCTTT	CAWSVSLNTEAFF
NA	TRBV29-1	TRBJ2-7	many	TGCAGCGTTGGGTCCGGGGTGAGGAACGAGCAGTACTTC	CSVGSGVRNEQYF
TRBD1	TRBV6-5	TRBJ1-1	few	TGTGCCAGCAGGACAGGGATGGTAGGCACTGAAGCTTTCTTT	CASRTGMVGTEAFF
TRBD1	TRBV20-1	TRBJ1-4	NA	TGCAGTGCTCAAAGACAGGGTGCGAATGAAAAACTGTTTTTT	CSAQRQGANEKLFF
NA	TRBV20-1	TRBJ2-7	many	TGCAGTGCTAGAGATGTCGGGGGGCCCCGCGGGCAGTACTTC	CSARDVGGPRGQYF
TRBD1	TRBV12-3/TRBV12-4	TRBJ1-1	many	TGTGCCAGCAGTCTAGGGACAGGGAACACTGAAGCTTTCTTT	CASSLGTGNTEAFF
TRBD1	TRBV19	TRBJ1-5	many	TGTGCCAGTAAGGGACAGATCAATCAGCTCCAGCATTTT	CASKGQINQLQHF
NA	TRBV3-1	TRBJ1-3	few	TGTGCCAGCAGCCGCTCTGGAAACACCATATATTTT	CASSRSGNTIYF
TRBD2	TRBV28	TRBJ2-3	many	TGTGCCAGCAGCCCGCGGGGGGGTAGCACAGATACGCAGTATTTT	CASSPRGGSTDTQYF
TRBD2	TRBV3-1	TRBJ2-1	many	TGTGCCAGCAGCCCGACTCACGACGGAGCGGGGACCTACAATGAGCAGTTCTTC	CASSPTHDGAGTYNEQFF
NA	TRBV20-1	TRBJ1-4	many	TGCAGTGCTAGTCCAGGGGTGGGCGAAAAACTGTTTTTT	CSASPGVGEKLFF
NA	TRBV28	TRBJ2-7	many	TGTGCCAGCAGTTTACACGGGACATTCACGGGGACCTACGAGCAGTACTTC	CASSLHGTFTGTYEQYF
NA	TRBV6-5	TRBJ1-1	many	TGTGCCAGCAGTTACGGGGGGTCTGTGAACACTGAAGCTTTCTTT	CASSYGGSVNTEAFF
TRBD1	TRBV10-1	TRBJ2-2	many	TGCGCCAGCAGTGAACAGGGGTTCATGAGCACCGGGGAGCTGTTTTTT	CASSEQGFMSTGELFF
NA	TRBV29-1	TRBJ1-1	NA	TGCAGCGCCCTGGGCACTGAAGCTTTCTTT	CSALGTEAFF
NA	TRBV6-1	TRBJ1-5	many	TGTGCCAGCAGTGAAGAGCTTGGGAATCAGCCCCAGCATTTT	CASSEELGNQPQHF
NA	TRBV5-4	TRBJ1-1	many	TGTGCCAGCAGCCGCAGTGGACCGGGACAAGGGCACACTGAAGCTTTCTTT	CASSRSGPGQGHTEAFF
NA	TRBV19	TRBJ1-5	few	TGTGCCAGTAGTAGGACAGTAAATCAGCCCCAGCATTTT	CASSRTVNQPQHF
NA	TRBV12-3/TRBV12-4	TRBJ2-3	many	TGTGCCAGCAGTTGGGGGACTTCTGATACGCAGTATTTT	CASSWGTSDTQYF
TRBD1	TRBV3-1	TRBJ2-1	many	TGTGCCAGCAGCCAAGATCCGACTCAGGGGGCCTTCAATGAGCAGTTCTTC	CASSQDPTQGAFNEQFF